This T cell receptor beta chain derives from a study of vaccination and CD4 T cells after COVID-19. Specified treatment: 10-day PBMC culture with coronavirus spike peptide pools or control peptides (ViraFEST assay). Samples of CD4+ T cells were obtained from the unexposed donor before the COVID-19 pandemic (2011-2018). Only a few counts were recorded for this clonotype. Its antigen remains unidentified. The assay that was used to sequence DNA from cultured CD4+ T cells was the Oncomine TCR Beta short-read assay. Someone extracted genomic DNA from cultured CD4+ T cells. Using its own MiXCR run on the PCR reads, TCRdb lists one record per CDR3 protein. The sample records roughly 10,000 distinct CDR3 sequences, roughly 30% being singletons. V was pared by 6 bases and J by 4 bases, with 22 bases between. This CDR3 has 15 residues. Germline V lookup: CDR1 DFQATT, CDR2 SNEGSKA (reference sequence).

This receptor was obtained from a human donor in good health. This chain connects TRBV20-1 to TRBJ2-7; TRBD1 is a possible D gene (5 bases). The specimen was CD4+ T cells from blood, cultured in vitro. CDR3 loop: CSAPDPRGVSYEQYF. The CDR3 region has the DNA TGCAGTGCCCCGGACCCAAGGGGCGTCTCGTACGAGCAGTACTTC.